These T cell receptor beta chains were read from a single sample in a study of cytomegalovirus exposure and HLA in healthy donors. Profiling relied on immunoSEQ multiplex PCR, and the TCRdb table lists in-frame clones only, not all of them. The table includes 150,000 to 200,000 clones, approximately 81% detected once. Material: PBMCs. These TCRs come from a woman in her late teens or twenties in good health and CMV-seropositive. The CDR3 runs from the conserved cysteine through the conserved F or W. D genes are given only for firm matches.

d_call j_call v_call cdr3_aa
TRBD1 TRBJ2-1 TRBV4-3 CASSQEKGQGDEQFF
- TRBJ1-1 TRBV4-1 CASSQRTDIAEAFF
TRBD1 TRBJ2-1 TRBV7-2 CASSSTGVENEQFF
TRBD2 TRBJ2-2 TRBV7-8 CASSPRVAGGPGTGELFF
TRBD1 TRBJ1-5 TRBV18 CASSLRQGYSNQPQHF
- TRBJ2-1 TRBV5-1 CASSPRLGGDNEQFF
TRBD2 TRBJ2-2 TRBV2 CASSEFQRGAGELFF
- TRBJ2-1 TRBV7-3 CASTAGRGADHSYNEQFF
TRBD1 TRBJ1-2 TRBV11-2 CASSPTTGPGYTF
- TRBJ1-3 TRBV9 CASSALGSHSGNTIYF
- TRBJ1-1 TRBV2 CASALGEGKGTEAFF
TRBD2 TRBJ2-5 TRBV11-2 CASSLAGGRETQYF
TRBD1 TRBJ1-1 TRBV27 CASSFDRGRTEAFF
TRBD1 TRBJ1-2 TRBV4-1 CASSHPQGGNGYTF
- TRBJ2-5 TRBV18 CASSEQPQETQYF
TRBD1 TRBJ1-2 TRBV5-1 CASSGTVAYGYTF
- TRBJ2-6 TRBV28 CASSLSRANVLTF
TRBD1 TRBJ2-3 TRBV6-5 CAIQGADTQYF
- TRBJ1-2 TRBV15 CATSWGPNYGYTF
TRBD2 TRBJ2-2 TRBV7-2 CASSFRTSVELFF
- TRBJ1-1 TRBV7-9 CASSPARPLNTEAFF
- TRBJ2-2 TRBV2 CASRLFGTSDTGELFF
- TRBJ2-3 TRBV11-2 CASSSGLFRADTQYF
- TRBJ2-5 TRBV15 CATSRGGGWAFGETQYF
TRBD1 TRBJ1-5 TRBV2 CASLGTGYNQPQHF
TRBD2 TRBJ2-5 TRBV15 CATSRVGRGVGETQYF
- TRBJ2-7 TRBV5-1 CASSLDDGGNEQYF
- TRBJ2-2 TRBV7-7 CASSLAGSTGELFF
- TRBJ1-1 TRBV11-3 CASRERGEAFF
TRBD1 TRBJ2-7 TRBV18 CASSPLTGSSYEQYF
- TRBJ1-2 TRBV4-1 CASSQATGYGYTF
- TRBJ1-1 TRBV18 CASSRIPVNTEAFF
- TRBJ1-2 TRBV6-5 CASSYYRDRGYTF
TRBD2 TRBJ2-1 TRBV30 CAWIPPSGGFYEQFF
TRBD2 TRBJ2-5 TRBV7-3 CASSVRGGLETQYF
TRBD1 TRBJ1-2 TRBV7-8 CASSRDRVIDGYTF
TRBD1 TRBJ1-1 TRBV7-9 CASSFGTTGGTEAFF
- TRBJ2-5 TRBV28 CASSLVGGAETQYF
- TRBJ1-2 TRBV6-5 CASSYIGEGGYTF
TRBD1 TRBJ2-7 TRBV27 CASSPGQGRYEQYF
- TRBJ1-1 TRBV6-5 CASNSGGGVTEAFF